This T cell receptor beta chain came from a study of OX40 agonist ivuxolimab in advanced cancers. CDR1 and CDR2 from the germline V gene are SGHTA and FQGTGA. There are 16 residues in the CDR3. Trimming cost V 0 bases and J 1 base; bases outside gene matches: 3. Profiling relied on immunoSEQ multiplex PCR, and the TCRdb table lists in-frame clones only, not all of them. The data hold around 70,000 clones, with around 83% observed a single time. The clonotype comes from an adult with an advanced solid tumor such as melanoma, head and neck, liver or kidney cancer. This specimen consisted of CD4+ or CD8+ T cells sorted from blood, obtained in a trial of the OX40 agonist ivuxolimab. The V gene is TRBV7-3, the J gene TRBJ2-7; 10 bases are shared with TRBD1. The CDR3 region has the DNA TGTGCCAGCAGCTTAACAGGGGGACAGGGGTCCTACGAGCAGTACTTC. It specifies CASSLTGGQGSYEQYF.